The 3 T cell receptor beta chains below all came from one sample that was sequenced in a study of blood T cell repertoires in COVID-19. Data came from immunoSEQ multiplex PCR; TCRdb stores just in-frame clones and leaves some out. This sample carries 350,000 to 400,000 clones, roughly 89% of them seen once, and the ten largest clones take about 6.5%. The sample was peripheral blood. The receptors come from a man aged 18-30 years with active or convalescent COVID-19.

The rearrangement links TRBV23-1 to TRBJ2-7; the match to TRBD2 covers 7 bases. TRBV23-1 is an open reading frame, and its role is uncertain. V dropped 0 bases and J dropped 7; count of bases not matched to a gene: 12. This CDR3 has 16 residues. The CDR3 reads CASSQSQGRALGEQYF. The CDR3 coding sequence is TGCGCCAGCAGTCAATCTCAAGGGAGGGCCTTAGGAGAGCAGTACTTC.

The table lists this clone with a few counts. Other DNA sequences from this sample encode an identical CDR3 as well. The chain has TRBV6-2 or TRBV6-3 and TRBJ2-7, with TRBD2 as a possible D gene (5 bases). CDR3 length equals 15 residues. The germline V gene encodes CDR1 MNHEY and CDR2 SVGEGT. V was trimmed by 6 bases and J by 2 bases, leaving 17 bases between them. The CDR3 region is CASSPERSRTYEQYF. The DNA of the CDR3 is TGTGCCAGCAGCCCCGAGCGGTCAAGAACCTACGAGCAGTACTTC.

This chain joins TRBV7-3 and TRBJ2-3; D possibly corresponds to TRBD2 (6 bases). This CDR3 contains 15 residues. Germline V gene sequence: CDR1 SGHTA, CDR2 FQGTGA. The ends were cut back, 5 bases at V and 0 bases at J, with 12 bases in the middle. CDR3 in DNA: TGTGCCAGCAGCCAAGGCGGGGCTAGCACAGATACGCAGTATTTT. Amino acids: CASSQGGASTDTQYF. The full variable domain, completed using reference TRBV7-3 and TRBJ2-3, is GAGVSQTPSNKVTEKGKYVELRCDPISGHTALYWYRQSLGQGPEFLIYFQGTGAADDSGLPNDRFFAVRPEGSVSTLKIQRTERGDSAVYLCASSQGGASTDTQYFGPGTRLTVL.